This is a list of T cell receptor beta chains from one sample in a study of human T cells and chemical hapten exposure. TCRdb reanalysed the RACE reads using MiXCR and keeps one entry per CDR3 protein. The repertoire has 55,000 to 80,000 distinct CDR3 sequences, around 10% of them found once; the top ten carry roughly 2.3%. The sample in question was whole blood, obtained in connection with sensitization to the hapten diphenylcyclopropenone (DPC). The receptors stem from a woman in her twenties or thirties with alopecia areata. Some clones in this sample may be carry-over from other donors' samples. CDR3s include the opening cysteine and the closing phenylalanine or tryptophan. For some rows the clone size is stated as once, few or many, or as a class when expanded; others skip it.

size | length | V | CDR3
NA | 14 | TRBV11-1 | CASTNGGAGGELFF
NA | 14 | TRBV14 | CASSQDLRDRVAFF
NA | 14 | TRBV7-2 | CASSSDLHTTEAFF
NA | 16 | TRBV5-6 | CASSLETFTSTDTQYF
many | 16 | TRBV18 | CASSPAIDSNTGELFF
NA | 15 | TRBV7-8 | CASSLAIYNQETQYF
NA | 11 | TRBV20-1 | CSARMGYEQYF
many | 13 | TRBV20-1 | CSARDRVYSPLHF
medium-sized | 13 | TRBV27 | CASSFEGNYGYTF
few | 13 | TRBV5-1 | CASSQGQGDGYTF
many | 13 | TRBV19 | CASSISGPGGYTF
many | 15 | TRBV5-4 | CASSLRGSRNTEAFF
few | 14 | TRBV12-3/TRBV12-4 | CASSFGLESGEQFF
NA | 12 | TRBV20-1 | CSAQRPNSPLHF
many | 15 | TRBV7-2 | CASSLRSAGRSEAFF
many | 14 | TRBV12-3/TRBV12-4 | CASSYSRVYYEQYF
few | 16 | TRBV6-5 | CASSYGLARGREEQYF
few | 14 | TRBV29-1 | CSASLTLQGNTIYF
few | 13 | TRBV29-1 | CSVERQKDTEAFF
NA | 13 | TRBV12-3/TRBV12-4 | CASSLNRDSQAFF